The 17 T cell receptor beta chains below all came from one sample that was sequenced in a study of blood T cell repertoires in COVID-19. The repertoire was sequenced with immunoSEQ multiplex PCR; TCRdb's copy has only in-frame clones and lacks some. The profile shows about 60,000 clones, 72% of them singletons. The sequencing input was peripheral blood. These receptor sequences come from a woman aged 70-85 years with COVID-19, enrolled during active disease.

V gene TRBV5-4 combines with J gene TRBJ2-2; perhaps TRBD1 as D (6 bases). V lost 0 bases to trimming and J lost 4 bases, with 13 bases between them. Germline V CDR1 and CDR2: SGHNT, YYREEE (reference sequence). The CDR3 consists of 16 residues. CDR3 sequence (DNA): TGTGCCAGCAGCTTGGAAGTCGGACAGTTCACCGGGGAGCTGTTTTTT. Encoded protein: CASSLEVGQFTGELFF.

The CDR3 spells CASSPRTRTGYTF. CDR3 in DNA: TGTGCCAGCAGCCCACGGACTCGGACTGGCTACACCTTC. V and J are TRBV7-2 and TRBJ1-2, with D unclear. Per the germline V gene, CDR1 is SGHTA and CDR2 is FQGNSA. The CDR3 has 13 amino acids. Trimming took off 5 bases at V and 7 bases at J, with 14 bases between the two ends.

The V call is TRBV5-4, the J call TRBJ2-5, with D perhaps TRBD2 (6 bases). The CDR3 is 15 amino acids. Looked up from germline, CDR1 is SGHNT and CDR2 is YYREEE (reference sequence). Trimming stripped 4 bases from V and 4 bases from J, with 17 bases between. The CDR3 region is CASSPPGSEGETQYF. In nucleotides, the CDR3 is TGTGCCAGCAGCCCCCCCGGGAGCGAGGGAGAGACCCAGTACTTC.

J is TRBJ1-1 and V is TRBV20-1; D remains unclear. Germline CDR1 is DFQATT and CDR2 is SNEGSKA (reference sequence). The CDR3 has 12 amino acids. The V gene lost 3 bases and the J gene lost 1 base, with 6 bases spanning the gap. The DNA of the CDR3 is TGCAGTGCTAGTTCAGGGAACACTGAAGCTTTCTTT. It encodes CSASSGNTEAFF.

The V and J genes are TRBV5-1 and TRBJ2-5; D remains unclear. CDR1 and CDR2 from the germline V gene are SGHRS and YFSETQ. This CDR3 region has 13 residues. The V end lost 0 bases, the J end lost 2 bases, and 5 bases lay between the germline ends. CDR3 protein: CASSLDMQETQYF. The CDR3 DNA is TGCGCCAGCAGCTTGGACATGCAAGAGACCCAGTACTTC.

In its sample, this clone was seen a few times. The chain is built from TRBV27 and TRBJ1-6, with 9 bases lining up with TRBD1. CDR1 is MNHEY, CDR2 SMNVEV, per germline (reference sequence). The CDR3 length is 16 residues. J gave up 10 bases and V 4 bases, and 11 bases lay outside the gene matches. The CDR3 sequence is CASSWGTGGGGSPLHF. As DNA, the CDR3 is TGTGCCAGCAGTTGGGGAACAGGGGGCGGGGGGTCACCCCTCCACTTT.

This clone was counted between two and nine times. The V and J genes are TRBV7-9 and TRBJ2-1; tentatively, D is TRBD2 (6 bases). This CDR3 is 13 amino acids long. The germline V gene encodes CDR1 SEHNR and CDR2 FQNEAQ (reference sequence). Trimming took off 6 bases at V and 7 bases at J, with 13 bases between the two ends. CDR3 bases: TGTGCCAGCAGAAAGGGACTGAGGAATGAGCAGTTCTTC. It codes for CASRKGLRNEQFF.

V gene TRBV10-3 combines with J gene TRBJ1-3; weak D call: TRBD1 (6 bases). Germline lookup yields CDR1 ENHRY and CDR2 SYGVKD. Trimming took 2 bases from V and 0 from J, leaving 11 bases between them. The CDR3 runs to 16 residues. The CDR3 loop is CAISEGDRISGNTIYF. Written as DNA, the CDR3 is TGTGCCATCAGTGAGGGTGACAGGATCTCTGGAAACACCATATATTTT.

V gene TRBV19 combines with J gene TRBJ2-1; TRBD2 agrees at 8 bases. J gave up 3 bases and V 8 bases, and 9 bases lay outside the gene matches. The CDR3 spans 15 residues. Germline loops: CDR1 LNHDA, CDR2 SQIVND (reference sequence). The CDR3 loop reads CASGGLGGIYNEQFF. The CDR3 DNA sequence: TGTGCCAGTGGGGGACTAGGAGGAATCTACAATGAGCAGTTCTTC.

This chain links TRBV7-9 with TRBJ2-7; D is uncertain. The CDR3 runs 12 residues. Germline CDR1 is SEHNR and CDR2 is FQNEAQ (reference sequence). The V end was cut by 1 base, the J end by 6 bases, with 7 bases between. CDR3 coding DNA: TGTGCCAGCAGCTTAGGCAGGCTCGAGCAGTACTTC. It yields the protein CASSLGRLEQYF.

This clone turned up a few times. The CDR3 DNA is TGTGCCAGCAGCCCTACAGGGGACTCTGGAAACACCATATATTTT. Its translation is CASSPTGDSGNTIYF. The chain couples TRBV7-6 to TRBJ1-3; 7 nucleotides line up with TRBD1. Looked up from germline, CDR1 is SGHVS and CDR2 is FNYEAQ. Trimming removed 5 bases from V and 0 bases from J; junction bases left unmatched: 4. The CDR3 covers 15 residues.

The CDR3 here is CASSPHDEQFF. Written as DNA, the CDR3 is TGTGCCAGCAGCCCCCATGATGAGCAGTTCTTC. The V gene is TRBV7-2, the J gene TRBJ2-1, with D uncertain. The CDR3 is 11 amino acids. Trimming stripped 5 bases from V and 8 bases from J, with 7 bases between. Germline lookup yields CDR1 SGHTA and CDR2 FQGNSA.

The rearrangement uses TRBV10-3 and TRBJ1-2; no reliable D call. CDR3 length: 14 amino acids. V lost 0 bases to trimming and J lost 2 bases, with 7 bases between them. Germline loops: CDR1 ENHRY, CDR2 SYGVKD. Here the CDR3 DNA reads TGTGCCATCAGTGAGTCTAGCTTAAACTATGGCTACACCTTC. Translated, it gives CAISESSLNYGYTF.

The rearrangement joins TRBV12-3 or TRBV12-4 to TRBJ1-6; D is uncertain. Trimming removed 6 bases at V and 13 bases at J, with 10 bases between. The CDR3 consists of 11 residues. CDR3: CASSYDLPLHF. In DNA, the CDR3 is TGTGCCAGCAGCTACGATCTTCCCCTCCACTTT.

This clone was detected only once. A read error may account for a junction end that differs from germline. This chain connects TRBV2 to TRBJ2-7, with TRBD1 matching over 11 bases. The CDR3 consists of 15 residues. Germline V CDR1 and CDR2: SNHLY, FYNNEI. CDR3: CASSEGQGANYEQYF. The CDR3 DNA sequence: TGTGCCAGCAGCGAAGGACAGGGGGCGAACTACGAGCAGTACTTC.

The chain links TRBV29-1 to TRBJ2-1; 8 bases match TRBD1. Germline trimming cut 7 bases from V and 6 bases from J; bases unmatched to any gene: 8. The CDR3 sequence is 13 residues long. Germline CDR1 and CDR2: SQVTM and ANQGSEA. This CDR3 reads CSGGKTGVNEQFF. Written as DNA, the CDR3 is TGCAGCGGGGGAAAGACAGGGGTCAATGAGCAGTTCTTC.

The J gene is TRBJ2-7, the V gene TRBV5-1, with 7 bases identical to TRBD1. V was clipped by 0 bases and J by 5 bases; unmatched bases: 5. The length of the CDR3 is 14 residues. Germline CDR1 reads SGHRS; CDR2 reads YFSETQ. The CDR3 sequence is CASSLGGGVDEQYF. CDR3 sequence (DNA): TGCGCCAGCAGCTTGGGAGGGGGCGTCGACGAGCAGTACTTC.